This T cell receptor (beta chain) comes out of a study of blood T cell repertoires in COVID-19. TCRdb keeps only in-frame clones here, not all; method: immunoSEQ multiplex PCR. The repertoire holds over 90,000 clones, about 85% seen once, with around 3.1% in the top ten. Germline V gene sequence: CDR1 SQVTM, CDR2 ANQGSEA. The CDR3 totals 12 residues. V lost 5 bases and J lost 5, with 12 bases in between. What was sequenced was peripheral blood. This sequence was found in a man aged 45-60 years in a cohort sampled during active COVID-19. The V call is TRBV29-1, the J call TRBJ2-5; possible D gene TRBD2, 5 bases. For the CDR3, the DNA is TGCAGCGTTTTGAGGGCTGTGGAGACCCAGTACTTC. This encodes CSVLRAVETQYF.